This TCR beta chain comes out of a study of T cell repertoires in cytomegalovirus infection. The wider study: Used in the study were CMV epitopes, some recently identified and HLA-C-restricted, others well-studied and HLA-B-restricted.

In TCRdb, the reads were re-called with MiXCR into one record per CDR3 protein. The repertoire holds hundreds of thousands of distinct CDR3 sequences, 30% to 35% seen once, with approximately 13% in the top ten. A note on this clonotype: Its antigen remains unknown. A read error may account for a junction end that differs from germline.

Regarding the study as a whole: CMV carriers having the relevant HLA were flagged by cumulative public TCR beta family frequency. HLA-C-restricted CMV clonotypes gave the most frequent clonotype in two of eight donors.

The CDR3 spans 14 residues. CDR1 and CDR2 from the germline V gene are MNHEY and SMNVEV (reference sequence). The chain carries TRBV27 and TRBJ2-5; the D gene could be TRBD1 or TRBD2 (5 bases each). The sample here was cultured CD8+ T cells from PBMCs, taken from culture after CMV antigen stimulation. This TCR was recovered from a human donor in good health (CMV status not recorded). Some clones in this sample may be carry-over from other donors' samples. The chain's CDR3 is CASSLRDEGKTPYF. The CDR3 bases are TGTGCCAGCAGTTTAAGGGACGAAGGAAAGACCCCGTACTTC.